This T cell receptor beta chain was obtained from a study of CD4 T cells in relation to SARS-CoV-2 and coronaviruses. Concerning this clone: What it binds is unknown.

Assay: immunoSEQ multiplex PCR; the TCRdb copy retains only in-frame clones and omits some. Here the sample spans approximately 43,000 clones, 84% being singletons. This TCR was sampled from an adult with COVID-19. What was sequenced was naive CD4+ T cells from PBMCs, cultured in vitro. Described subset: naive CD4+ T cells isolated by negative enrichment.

The CDR3 DNA reads as TGTGCCAGCAGTCCCCACGCTAGCGGATACAATGAGCAGTTCTTC. Translated: CASSPHASGYNEQFF. The V gene is TRBV28, the J gene TRBJ2-1; 7 nucleotides align to TRBD2. This CDR3 spans 15 amino acids. The V segment lost 5 bases and the J segment 4 bases; nucleotides outside the gene matches: 8. CDR1 MDHEN and CDR2 SYDVKM come from the germline V gene.